This T cell receptor (beta chain) was identified during a study of T cells in Graves' hyperthyroidism and ophthalmopathy. The TCR beta CDR3 regions underwent amplification using RNA transcripts as the source. Primed by the HTBI set, a first-round RT-PCR was run on the TCR CDR3. TCRdb itself ran the multiplex PCR reads through MiXCR, one entry per CDR3 protein. This table has around 420,000 distinct CDR3 sequences, 15% to 19% appearing once. Trimming left V 3 bases short and J 5 bases short, with 16 bases between. Germline CDR1 reads MNHNS; CDR2 reads SASEGT. The CDR3 runs 15 residues. The authors deemed Graves' hyperthyroidism stable absent ophthalmopathy progression within 18 months. Participants, patients aged 18 to 65, had newly diagnosed hyperthyroidism with a duration under 2 months. This clonotype has ten or more counts.

The TCR comes from a woman under 30 with Graves' hyperthyroidism. The specimen sequenced was blood. The chain is built from TRBV6-1 and TRBJ2-5; the D gene is possibly TRBD1 (7 bases). CDR3 coding DNA: TGTGCCAGCAGTGAGAGGCAGGGGGGTAAGGAGACCCAGTACTTC. Amino acid sequence: CASSERQGGKETQYF.